A selection of T cell receptor beta chains follows, all from one sample in a study of T-cell reconstitution after alpha-beta-depleted transplantation in children. TCRdb re-called the PCR reads with MiXCR, one entry per CDR3 protein. The sample holds about 420,000 distinct CDR3 sequences; under 20% are singletons and the top ten take 25% to 30%. This sample comprised PBMCs, mostly from graft donor cells, obtained 360 days after TCRalphabeta/CD19-depleted stem cell transplant. These receptors came from a boy less than two years old who had a stem cell transplant for Wiskott-Aldrich syndrome, so the T cells may come from the graft donor. Both conserved end residues are part of each CDR3. The D gene is left open where the match is weak. Size is omitted from some rows. Given values are once, few, many or a class for expanded clones.

J | D | V | size | CDR3 | DNA
TRBJ2-2 | - | TRBV7-2 | few | CASSPRGDGELFF | TGTGCCAGCAGCCCCAGGGGGGACGGGGAGCTGTTTTTT
TRBJ2-1 | - | TRBV18 | - | CASSPTSLYLYNEQFF | TGTGCCAGCTCACCAACTAGCCTATACTTATACAATGAGCAGTTCTTC
TRBJ2-6 | - | TRBV10-3 | few | CAISEVGTRPSGANVLTF | TGTGCCATCAGTGAGGTGGGGACCCGTCCGTCTGGGGCCAACGTCCTGACTTTC
TRBJ2-2 | - | TRBV10-1 | - | CASSEGVPGELFF | TGCGCCAGCAGTGAGGGGGTTCCCGGGGAGCTGTTTTTT
TRBJ2-7 | - | TRBV4-3 | - | CASSQRPLGGYEQYF | TGCGCCAGCAGCCAACGACCCCTAGGAGGCTACGAGCAGTACTTC
TRBJ2-7 | - | TRBV4-2 | few | CASSQDWTSGYEQYF | TGTGCCAGCAGCCAAGATTGGACCTCGGGGTACGAGCAGTACTTC
TRBJ2-7 | - | TRBV5-1 | many | CASNGGIGYEQYF | TGCGCCAGCAATGGGGGGATAGGGTACGAGCAGTACTTC
TRBJ2-7 | - | TRBV4-3 | few | CASSQVWDGNYEQYF | TGCGCCAGCAGCCAAGTATGGGACGGGAACTACGAGCAGTACTTC
TRBJ2-2 | TRBD2 | TRBV4-2 | - | CASSLGSAGGLWIGELFF | TGTGCCAGCAGCCTAGGATCAGCGGGAGGGCTCTGGATCGGGGAGCTGTTTTTT
TRBJ2-3 | - | TRBV5-5 | - | CASSVREILFTDTQYF | TGTGCCAGCAGTGTGAGGGAGATATTGTTCACAGATACGCAGTATTTT
TRBJ2-2 | - | TRBV12-3/TRBV12-4 | - | CASSLATTTGELFF | TGTGCCAGCAGTTTAGCTACTACCACCGGGGAGCTGTTTTTT
TRBJ2-1 | TRBD2 | TRBV7-9 | few | CASMGSGRSFNEQFF | TGTGCCAGCATGGGTAGCGGGAGGTCGTTCAATGAGCAGTTCTTC
TRBJ2-1 | TRBD1 | TRBV6-5 | few | CASSYGDRNNEQFF | TGTGCCAGCAGTTACGGGGACAGAAACAATGAGCAGTTCTTC
TRBJ2-1 | TRBD1 | TRBV5-1 | many | CASSRGQSSYNEQFF | TGCGCCAGCAGCAGGGGGCAAAGCTCCTACAATGAGCAGTTCTTC